This T cell receptor (beta chain) emerged from a study of response to subunit inactivated influenza vaccine. With regard to this clonotype: What it recognizes is unknown.

The study, taken as a whole, reports: The authors proposed limited new T cell recruitment per seasonal influenza vaccination.

The germline gives CDR1 MNHEY, CDR2 SVGEGT. V was clipped by 2 bases and J by 6 bases; unmatched bases: 7. CDR3 length: 16 amino acids. TCRdb processed the RT-PCR reads anew with MiXCR; each CDR3 protein has one entry. The table has 610,000 or so distinct CDR3 sequences, roughly 15% seen once. The chain recombines TRBV6-2 or TRBV6-3 with TRBJ2-2; 9 positions match TRBD1. The sample in question was PBMCs from blood, obtained roughly 13 days after vaccination. The receptor was isolated from a man aged 50 or older who received an inactivated influenza vaccine. CDR3 protein: CASSYRQGVLSGELFF. CDR3 DNA sequence: TGTGCCAGCAGTTACCGACAGGGGGTTTTATCCGGGGAGCTGTTTTTT.